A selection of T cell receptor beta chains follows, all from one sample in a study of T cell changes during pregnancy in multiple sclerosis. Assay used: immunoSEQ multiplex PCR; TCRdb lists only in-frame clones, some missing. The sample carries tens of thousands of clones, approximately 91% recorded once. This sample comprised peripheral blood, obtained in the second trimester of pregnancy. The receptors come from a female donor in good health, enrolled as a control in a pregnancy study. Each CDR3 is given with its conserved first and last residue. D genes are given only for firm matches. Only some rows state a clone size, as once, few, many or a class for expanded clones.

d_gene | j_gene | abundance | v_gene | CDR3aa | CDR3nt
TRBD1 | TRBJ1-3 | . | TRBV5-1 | CASSEGTGPGNTIYF | TGCGCCAGCAGCGAAGGGACAGGGCCCGGAAACACCATATATTTT
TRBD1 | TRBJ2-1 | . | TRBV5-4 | CASSPRDRGLDEQFF | TGTGCCAGCAGCCCCCGGGACAGGGGGTTGGATGAGCAGTTCTTC
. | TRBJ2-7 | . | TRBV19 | CASSSQGYPYEQYF | TGTGCCAGTAGTAGTCAGGGGTATCCCTACGAGCAGTACTTC
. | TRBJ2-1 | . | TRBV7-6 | CASSLSSYNEQFF | TGTGCCAGCAGCTTAAGTAGCTACAATGAGCAGTTCTTC
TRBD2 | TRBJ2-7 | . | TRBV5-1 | CASSLNLAGAGDEQYF | TGCGCCAGCAGCCTAAACCTAGCGGGGGCTGGAGATGAGCAGTACTTC
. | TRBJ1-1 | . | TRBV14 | CASSEVVKAEAFF | TGTGCCAGCAGCGAGGTAGTCAAAGCTGAAGCTTTCTTT
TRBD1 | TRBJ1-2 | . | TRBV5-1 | CASSLGQGATYGYTF | TGCGCCAGCAGCTTGGGGCAGGGGGCTACCTATGGCTACACCTTC
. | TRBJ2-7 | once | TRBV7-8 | CASSTAERENEQYF | TGTGCCAGCAGCACGGCCGAGAGGGAAAACGAGCAGTACTTC
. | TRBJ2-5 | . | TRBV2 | CASSAQETQYF | TGTGCCAGCAGTGCTCAAGAGACCCAGTACTTC
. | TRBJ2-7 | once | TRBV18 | CASSLEDEQYF | TGTGCCAGTTCCCTAGAGGACGAGCAGTACTTC
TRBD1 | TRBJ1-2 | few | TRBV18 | CASSPPQGLEGYTF | TGTGCCAGCTCACCACCACAGGGGTTAGAAGGCTACACCTTC
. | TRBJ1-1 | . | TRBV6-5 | CASSLLTGSTEAFF | TGTGCCAGCAGTTTACTTACAGGGAGCACTGAAGCTTTCTTT
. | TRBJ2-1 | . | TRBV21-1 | CASSKDRGLKDEQFF | TGTGCCAGCAGCAAAGACAGGGGGCTAAAGGATGAGCAGTTCTTC